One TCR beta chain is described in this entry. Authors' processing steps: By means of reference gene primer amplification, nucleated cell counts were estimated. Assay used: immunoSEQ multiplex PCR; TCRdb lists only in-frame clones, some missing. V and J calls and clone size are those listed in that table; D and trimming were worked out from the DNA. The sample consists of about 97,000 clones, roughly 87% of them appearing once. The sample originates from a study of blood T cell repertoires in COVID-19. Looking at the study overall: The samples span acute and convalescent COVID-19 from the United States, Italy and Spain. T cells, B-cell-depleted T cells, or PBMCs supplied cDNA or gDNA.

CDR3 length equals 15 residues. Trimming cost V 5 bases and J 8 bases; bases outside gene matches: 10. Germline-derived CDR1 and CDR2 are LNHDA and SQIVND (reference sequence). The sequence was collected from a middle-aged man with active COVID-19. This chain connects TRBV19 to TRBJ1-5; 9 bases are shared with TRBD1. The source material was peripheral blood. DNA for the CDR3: TGTGCCAGTAGTCTAAGAGGGACAGGGCGGGAGCCCCAGCATTTT. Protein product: CASSLRGTGREPQHF.